The rows below give T cell receptor beta chains drawn from one sample of a study of T cell responses to AZD1222 COVID-19 vaccine. Clones were read by immunoSEQ multiplex PCR, and TCRdb kept only the in-frame ones, dropping some. The data show about 85,000 clones, approximately 86% seen once. Source: peripheral blood, taken on day 0 of AZD1222 vaccination. All receptors derive from an adult in good health. CDR3s include the opening cysteine and the closing phenylalanine or tryptophan. The D gene is left open where the match is weak. Clone size is shown for a subset of rows, as once, few, many or a class of expanded clone.

d_call | clone_size | j_call | v_call | cdr3_nt | cdr3_aa
TRBD1 | few | TRBJ1-6 | TRBV30 | TGTGCCTGGATGGGACAGGATAATTCACCCCTCCACTTT | CAWMGQDNSPLHF
NA | NA | TRBJ1-5 | TRBV18 | TGTGCCAGCTCGTCGACGGAAAACAATCAGCCCCAGCATTTT | CASSSTENNQPQHF
NA | NA | TRBJ1-1 | TRBV30 | TGTGCCTGGAGTGTAGAAATGAACACTGAAGCTTTCTTT | CAWSVEMNTEAFF
NA | NA | TRBJ2-5 | TRBV3-1/TRBV3-2 | TGTGCCAGCAGCCTACTGCGGGCGGCCCAGTACTTC | CASSLLRAAQYF
NA | few | TRBJ1-1 | TRBV19 | TGTGCCAGTAGTATGGTAGGGGGGGGCACTGAAGCTTTCTTT | CASSMVGGGTEAFF
NA | NA | TRBJ2-3 | TRBV7-2 | TGTGCCAGCAGCTTAGCGGCAGCAGATACGCAGTATTTT | CASSLAAADTQYF
NA | NA | TRBJ2-1 | TRBV5-5 | TGTGCCAGCAGCCCCCCCCGGCGCGATGAGCAGTTCTTC | CASSPPRRDEQFF
TRBD2 | once | TRBJ2-7 | TRBV7-3 | TGTGCCAGCAGCTTATATGCGACTAGCGGGTCGGACGAGCAGTACTTC | CASSLYATSGSDEQYF
NA | NA | TRBJ2-7 | TRBV3-1/TRBV3-2 | TGTGCCAGCAGCCAAGACATGTACTCCTACGAGCAGTACTTC | CASSQDMYSYEQYF
TRBD1 | NA | TRBJ1-2 | TRBV6-6 | TGTGCCAGCAGTGACCAGGGGGCGCTTCACTATGGCTACACCTTC | CASSDQGALHYGYTF
NA | NA | TRBJ2-2 | TRBV5-6 | TGTGCCAGCAGCTTAACGGACTACACCGGGGAGCTGTTTTTT | CASSLTDYTGELFF
TRBD2 | NA | TRBJ2-1 | TRBV3-1/TRBV3-2 | TGTGCCAGCAGCCCGGGAGGGCCGGAGGAGCAGTTCTTC | CASSPGGPEEQFF
TRBD1 | NA | TRBJ1-2 | TRBV9 | TGTGCCAGCAGCGTATCAGGGGGCGACCTAAACTATGGCTACACCTTC | CASSVSGGDLNYGYTF
NA | once | TRBJ1-2 | TRBV3-1/TRBV3-2 | TGTGCCAGCAGCCCGACCCCTTATCGTGGCTACACCTTC | CASSPTPYRGYTF
NA | NA | TRBJ1-2 | TRBV12-3/TRBV12-4 | TGTGCCAGCTCAGCGCTTGCTAACTATGGCTACACCTTC | CASSALANYGYTF
TRBD2 | NA | TRBJ2-5 | TRBV3-1/TRBV3-2 | TGTGCCAGCAGCCCGGTGGGCGGGAGTGAGACCCAGTACTTC | CASSPVGGSETQYF
NA | NA | TRBJ1-5 | TRBV19 | TGTGCCAGTAGTATATTCCCGAGCAATCAGCCCCAGCATTTT | CASSIFPSNQPQHF
NA | few | TRBJ1-2 | TRBV2 | TGTGCCAGCAGAAAAAGTGGGGCGGCTAACTATGGCTACACCTTC | CASRKSGAANYGYTF